Listed here is a single T cell receptor beta chain. The CDR3 covers 13 residues. Germline V gene lookup returns CDR1 MDHEN and CDR2 SYDVKM. V dropped 3 bases and J dropped 8; count of bases not matched to a gene: 5. The table came from immunoSEQ multiplex PCR; TCRdb's copy has only in-frame clones and leaves some out. The top ten hold 11% of the sample, which has 150,000 to 200,000 clones, around 81% seen once. These data come from a study of blood T cell repertoires in COVID-19. In the study overall: Italy, Spain and the United States were the sources of the convalescent and acute COVID-19 samples. From T cells, B-cell-depleted T cells, or PBMCs came the material, which was cDNA or gDNA.

This TCR came from a man in his sixties with active or convalescent COVID-19. The sample taken for sequencing was peripheral blood. The V gene is TRBV28, the J gene TRBJ1-2; 8 nucleotides line up with TRBD1. The CDR3 nucleotides read TGTGCCAGCAGTTTCAGGGGGCGCTGGGGCTACACCTTC. Residues: CASSFRGRWGYTF.